This T cell receptor beta chain was documented in a study of blood T cell repertoires in COVID-19. Some clones are missing from TCRdb's copy, which holds only in-frame ones; the method was immunoSEQ multiplex PCR. The sample records a few hundred thousand clones, about nine tenths being singletons. The CDR3 totals 15 residues. After removal of 5 bases from V and 4 bases from J, the junction contained 6 bases not matched to a gene. Looked up from germline, CDR1 is MNHEY and CDR2 is SMNVEV (reference sequence). Sequenced material: peripheral blood. V gene TRBV27 combines with J gene TRBJ1-5; 9 positions match TRBD1. The source of this sequence is a woman in her thirties or forties with acute or convalescent COVID-19. The CDR3 region has the DNA TGTGCCAGCAGTGTTGGGACAGGGCCTAATCAGCCCCAGCATTTT. Amino acids: CASSVGTGPNQPQHF.